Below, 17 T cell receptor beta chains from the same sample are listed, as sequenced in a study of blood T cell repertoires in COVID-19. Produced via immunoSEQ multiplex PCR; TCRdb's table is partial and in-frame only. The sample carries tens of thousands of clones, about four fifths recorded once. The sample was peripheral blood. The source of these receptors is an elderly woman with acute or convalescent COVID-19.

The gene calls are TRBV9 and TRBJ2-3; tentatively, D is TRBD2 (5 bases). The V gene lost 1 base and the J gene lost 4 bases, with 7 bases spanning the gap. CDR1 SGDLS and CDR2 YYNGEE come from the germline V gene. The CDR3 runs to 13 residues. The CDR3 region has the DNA TGTGCCAGCAGCGTAAACGGGGCAGATACGCAGTATTTT. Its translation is CASSVNGADTQYF.

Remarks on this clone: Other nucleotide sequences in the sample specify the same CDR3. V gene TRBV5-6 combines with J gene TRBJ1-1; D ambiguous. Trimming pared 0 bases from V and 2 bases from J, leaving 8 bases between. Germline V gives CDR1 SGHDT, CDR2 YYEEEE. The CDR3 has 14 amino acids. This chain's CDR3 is CASSLGLRNTEAFF. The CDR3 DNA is TGTGCCAGCAGCTTGGGTTTGCGAAACACTGAAGCTTTCTTT.

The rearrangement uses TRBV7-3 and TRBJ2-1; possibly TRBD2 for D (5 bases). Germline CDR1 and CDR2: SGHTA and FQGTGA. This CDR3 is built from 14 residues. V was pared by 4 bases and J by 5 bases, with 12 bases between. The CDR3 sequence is CASSSSGVDNEQFF. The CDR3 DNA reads TGTGCCAGCAGCTCCTCCGGGGTAGACAATGAGCAGTTCTTC. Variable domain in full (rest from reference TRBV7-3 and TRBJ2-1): GAGVSQTPSNKVTEKGKYVELRCDPISGHTALYWYRQSLGQGPEFLIYFQGTGAADDSGLPNDRFFAVRPEGSVSTLKIQRTERGDSAVYLCASSSSGVDNEQFFGPGTRLTVL.

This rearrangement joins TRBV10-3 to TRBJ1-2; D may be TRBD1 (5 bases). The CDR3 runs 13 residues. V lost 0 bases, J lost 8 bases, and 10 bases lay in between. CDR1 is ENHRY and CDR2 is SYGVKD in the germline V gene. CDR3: CAISESNQGGYTF. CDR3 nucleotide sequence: TGTGCCATCAGTGAGTCGAATCAGGGAGGCTACACCTTC.

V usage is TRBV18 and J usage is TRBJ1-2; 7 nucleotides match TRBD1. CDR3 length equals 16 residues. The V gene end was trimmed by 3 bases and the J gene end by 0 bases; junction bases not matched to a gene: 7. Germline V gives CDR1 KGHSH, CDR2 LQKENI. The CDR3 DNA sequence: TGTGCCAGCTCACCGAAAGAGACAGGGACTAACTATGGCTACACCTTC. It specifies CASSPKETGTNYGYTF.

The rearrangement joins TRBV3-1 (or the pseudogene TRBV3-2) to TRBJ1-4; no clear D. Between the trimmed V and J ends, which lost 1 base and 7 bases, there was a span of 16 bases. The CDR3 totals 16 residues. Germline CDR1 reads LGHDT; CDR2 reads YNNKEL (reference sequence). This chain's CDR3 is CASSQASGGSLEKLFF. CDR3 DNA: TGTGCCAGCAGCCAAGCCTCGGGAGGGTCTCTTGAAAAACTGTTTTTT.

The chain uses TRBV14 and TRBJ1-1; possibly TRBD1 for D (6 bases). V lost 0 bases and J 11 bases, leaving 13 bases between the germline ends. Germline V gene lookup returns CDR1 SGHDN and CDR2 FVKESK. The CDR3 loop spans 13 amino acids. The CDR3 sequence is CASSQDWQGTAFF. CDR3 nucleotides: TGTGCCAGCAGCCAAGATTGGCAGGGGACGGCTTTCTTT.

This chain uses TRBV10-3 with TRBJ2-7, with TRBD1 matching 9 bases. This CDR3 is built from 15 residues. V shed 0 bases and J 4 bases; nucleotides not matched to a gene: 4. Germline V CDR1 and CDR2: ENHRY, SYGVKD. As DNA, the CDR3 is TGTGCCATCAGTGAGTCGGACAGGGGTATGTACGAGCAGTACTTC. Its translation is CAISESDRGMYEQYF.

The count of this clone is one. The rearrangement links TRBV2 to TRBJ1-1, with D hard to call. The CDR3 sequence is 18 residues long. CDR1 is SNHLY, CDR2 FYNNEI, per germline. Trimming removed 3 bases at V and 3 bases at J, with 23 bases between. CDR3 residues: CASSEFRGVGGKDTEAFF. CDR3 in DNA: TGTGCCAGCAGTGAGTTCCGTGGTGTAGGAGGTAAAGACACTGAAGCTTTCTTT.

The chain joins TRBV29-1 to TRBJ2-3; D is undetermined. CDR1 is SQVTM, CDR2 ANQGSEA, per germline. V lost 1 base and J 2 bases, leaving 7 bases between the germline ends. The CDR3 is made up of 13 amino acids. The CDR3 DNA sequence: TGCAGCGTTGAAGGGCAGTACACAGATACGCAGTATTTT. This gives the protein CSVEGQYTDTQYF.

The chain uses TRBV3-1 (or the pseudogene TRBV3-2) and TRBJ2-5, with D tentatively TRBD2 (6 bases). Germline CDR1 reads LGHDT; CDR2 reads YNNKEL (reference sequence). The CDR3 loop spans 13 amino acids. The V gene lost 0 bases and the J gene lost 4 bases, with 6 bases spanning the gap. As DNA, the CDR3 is TGTGCCAGCAGCCAAGATAGCGGAGAGACCCAGTACTTC. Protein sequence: CASSQDSGETQYF.

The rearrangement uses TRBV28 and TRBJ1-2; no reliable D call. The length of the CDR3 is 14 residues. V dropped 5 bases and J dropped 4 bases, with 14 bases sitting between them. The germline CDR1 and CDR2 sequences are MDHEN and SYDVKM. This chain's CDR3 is CASSQSRDSYGYTF. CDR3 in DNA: TGTGCCAGCAGTCAGTCACGGGATTCCTATGGCTACACCTTC.

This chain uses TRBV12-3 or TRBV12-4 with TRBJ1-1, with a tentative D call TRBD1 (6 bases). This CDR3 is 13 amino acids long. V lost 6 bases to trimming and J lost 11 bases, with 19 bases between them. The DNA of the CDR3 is TGTGCCAGCAGATGGACAGTTCCAGGGCGGGCTTTCTTT. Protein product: CASRWTVPGRAFF.

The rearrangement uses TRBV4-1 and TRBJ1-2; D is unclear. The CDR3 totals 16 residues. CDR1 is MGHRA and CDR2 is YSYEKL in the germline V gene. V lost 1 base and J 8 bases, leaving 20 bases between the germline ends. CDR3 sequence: CASSQVTTEASGGYTF. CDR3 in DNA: TGCGCCAGCAGCCAAGTTACGACGGAGGCCTCCGGGGGCTACACCTTC.

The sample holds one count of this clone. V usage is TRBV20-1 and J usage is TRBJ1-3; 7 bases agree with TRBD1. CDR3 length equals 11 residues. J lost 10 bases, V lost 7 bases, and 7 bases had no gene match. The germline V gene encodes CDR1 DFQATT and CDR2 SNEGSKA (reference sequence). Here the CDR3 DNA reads TGCAGTGTCTCGACAGGGAGAACCATATATTTT. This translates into CSVSTGRTIYF.

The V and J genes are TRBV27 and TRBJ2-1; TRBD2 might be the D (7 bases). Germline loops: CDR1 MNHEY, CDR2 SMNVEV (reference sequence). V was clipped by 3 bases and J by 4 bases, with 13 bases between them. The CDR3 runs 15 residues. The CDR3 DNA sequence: TGTGCCAGCAGTTTTGCCGGGGGGCTTTACAATGAGCAGTTCTTC. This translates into CASSFAGGLYNEQFF.

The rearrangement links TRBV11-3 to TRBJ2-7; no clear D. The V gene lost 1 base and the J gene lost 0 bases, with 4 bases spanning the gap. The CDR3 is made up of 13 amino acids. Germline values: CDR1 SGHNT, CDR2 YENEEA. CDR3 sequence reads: CASSLVASYEQYF. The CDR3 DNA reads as TGTGCCAGCAGCTTAGTAGCCTCCTACGAGCAGTACTTC.